This is a list of T cell receptor beta chains from one sample in a study of blood T cells in healthy people across ages. TCRdb itself ran the 5' RACE reads through MiXCR, one entry per CDR3 protein. The profile shows 1 million or so distinct CDR3 sequences, less than 50% of them singletons. Sequenced material: blood. These receptors were obtained from a woman aged 55-70 years in good health. Each CDR3 is given with its conserved first and last residue. A D gene is named only where the DNA matches it firmly. Clone size is given for some rows only: seen once, a few or many times, or a class if the clone is expanded.

>TRBV20-1|.|.|TRBJ1-2
CSARVRAGVGYTF
TGCAGTGCTAGAGTACGGGCAGGGGTTGGCTACACCTTC
>TRBV15|.|.|TRBJ2-1
CATSRDLTTFSNNNEQFF
TGTGCCACCAGCAGAGACCTTACCACTTTCTCGAATAACAATGAGCAGTTCTTC
>TRBV6-5|.|.|TRBJ2-4
CATSSAWELAKNIQYF
TGTGCCACAAGTTCCGCCTGGGAACTAGCCAAAAACATTCAGTACTTC
>TRBV5-1|few|.|TRBJ2-7
CASRGLQSYEQYF
TGCGCCAGCAGAGGGCTCCAGTCCTACGAGCAGTACTTC
>TRBV2|once|.|TRBJ2-1
CASGRVSYNEQFF
TGTGCCAGCGGGAGAGTCTCCTACAATGAGCAGTTCTTC
>TRBV29-1|.|TRBD1|TRBJ1-1
CSVEDGTGGYGTEAFF
TGCAGCGTTGAAGATGGGACAGGGGGCTATGGCACTGAAGCTTTCTTT
>TRBV5-1|.|.|TRBJ1-2
CASSLVEANYGYTF
TGCGCCAGCAGCTTGGTGGAAGCTAACTATGGCTACACCTTC
>TRBV21-1|few|.|TRBJ1-6
CASSPQAGPAGNSPLHF
TGTGCCAGCAGCCCCCAAGCGGGACCGGCGGGTAATTCACCCCTCCACTTT
>TRBV6-2/TRBV6-3|many|TRBD2|TRBJ2-7
CASSYSAGDPYEQYF
TGTGCCAGCAGTTACTCGGCGGGAGATCCTTACGAGCAGTACTTC
>TRBV11-2|few|TRBD1|TRBJ2-7
CASSLDRVQGTEQYF
TGTGCCAGCAGCTTAGATCGAGTACAGGGGACCGAGCAGTACTTC
>TRBV12-3/TRBV12-4|many|TRBD1|TRBJ2-3
CASSPRDRDTQYF
TGTGCCAGCAGTCCCCGGGACAGAGATACGCAGTATTTT
>TRBV9|few|.|TRBJ2-3
CASSPEGVSTDTQYF
TGTGCCAGCAGCCCCGAGGGGGTTAGCACAGATACGCAGTATTTT
>TRBV7-2|.|.|TRBJ1-2
CASSLRINYGYTF
TGTGCCAGCAGCTTACGGATTAACTATGGCTACACCTTC
>TRBV20-1|few|.|TRBJ2-4
CSAKWGGAKNIQYF
TGCAGTGCTAAGTGGGGAGGAGCCAAAAACATTCAGTACTTC
>TRBV12-3/TRBV12-4|.|TRBD2|TRBJ2-6
CASSPSGIHSGANVLTF
TGTGCCAGCAGTCCTAGCGGGATACACTCTGGGGCCAACGTCCTGACTTTC